Below, 8 T cell receptor beta chains from the same sample are listed, as sequenced in a study of blood T cell repertoires in COVID-19. Some clones are missing from TCRdb's copy, which holds only in-frame ones; the method was immunoSEQ multiplex PCR. The table lists 350,000 or so clones, 90% of them singletons. The sample taken for sequencing was peripheral blood. These receptors originate from a man aged 18-30 years with active or convalescent COVID-19.

This chain joins TRBV29-1 and TRBJ1-2; 7 bases match TRBD1. V was pared by 4 bases and J by 1 base, with 6 bases of the junction left unmatched. There are 14 residues in the CDR3. The germline gives CDR1 SQVTM, CDR2 ANQGSEA. The CDR3 protein is CSVGARDSNYGYTF. CDR3 in DNA: TGCAGCGTTGGAGCACGGGACAGTAACTATGGCTACACCTTC.

J is TRBJ1-1 and V is TRBV7-3; no firm D call. V shed 2 bases and J shed 5 bases, with 9 bases lying between them. Germline V gene data show CDR1 as SGHTA and CDR2 as FQGTGA. The CDR3 has 13 amino acids. In DNA form, the CDR3 reads TGTGCCAGCAGCTTAGGTGGAGGGACTGAAGCTTTCTTT. Encoded protein: CASSLGGGTEAFF.

The CDR3 protein is CASSPPVVYGYTF. The CDR3 DNA reads as TGTGCCAGCAGCCCTCCGGTTGTGTATGGCTACACCTTC. The gene calls are TRBV7-9 and TRBJ1-2, with D hard to call. The CDR3 sequence is 13 residues long. CDR1 SEHNR and CDR2 FQNEAQ come from the germline V gene (reference sequence). V gave up 5 bases and J gave up 5 bases, with 12 bases separating them.

J is TRBJ1-6 and V is TRBV14; 10 bases map to TRBD1. There are 15 residues in the CDR3. Trimming removed 1 base from V and 7 bases from J; junction bases left unmatched: 1. Germline V CDR1 and CDR2: SGHDN, FVKESK. The CDR3 DNA sequence: TGTGCCAGCAGCCAAGGGACAGGGGGAAATTCACCCCTCCACTTT. Residues: CASSQGTGGNSPLHF.

The chain couples TRBV4-1 to TRBJ2-4; TRBD1 might be the D (5 bases). Germline V gene sequence: CDR1 MGHRA, CDR2 YSYEKL. The CDR3 contains 16 residues. Between the trimmed V and J ends, which lost 4 bases and 3 bases, there was a span of 16 bases. The CDR3 coding sequence is TGCGCCAGCAGCCGAGTAGGGGTCGATGACAAAAACATTCAGTACTTC. Translation gives CASSRVGVDDKNIQYF.

This chain links TRBV2 with TRBJ1-4; 7 bases are a match to TRBD1. The CDR3 totals 15 residues. CDR1 and CDR2 (germline): SNHLY, FYNNEI. Trimming removed 2 bases from V and 4 bases from J; junction bases left unmatched: 4. CDR3 protein: CASSEQDRSNEKLFF. For the CDR3, the DNA is TGTGCCAGCAGTGAACAGGACAGGAGTAATGAAAAACTGTTTTTT.

This chain connects TRBV27 to TRBJ2-7; 9 bases align to TRBD1. CDR1 and CDR2 from the germline V gene are MNHEY and SMNVEV (reference sequence). The CDR3 sequence is 16 residues long. V shed 5 bases, J shed 4 bases, and the junction held 12 bases outside the gene matches. The CDR3 DNA reads as TGTGCCAGCAGTATTCGAGGGACAGGGTTATTTTACGAGCAGTACTTC. Translation: CASSIRGTGLFYEQYF.

The chain links TRBV7-9 to TRBJ2-7, with D possibly TRBD1 on 6 matching bases. The germline CDR1 and CDR2 sequences are SEHNR and FQNEAQ (reference sequence). The CDR3 length is 14 residues. V was clipped by 5 bases and J by 7 bases, with 18 bases between them. The CDR3 DNA follows: TGTGCCAGCAGCCCGCGACAGGTCCCTCGGGAGCAGTACTTC. It specifies CASSPRQVPREQYF.